The next 30 T cell receptor beta chains were all read from a single sample in a study of OX40 agonist ivuxolimab in advanced cancers. The assay was immunoSEQ multiplex PCR, and TCRdb's table has in-frame clones only and misses some. The repertoire includes fewer than 85,000 clones, less than 90% of them detected once, and less than 0.65% sits in the top ten. Sequences were derived from CD4+ or CD8+ T cells sorted from blood, sampled in a trial of the OX40 agonist ivuxolimab. These receptors were obtained from an adult with an advanced solid tumor such as melanoma, head and neck, liver or kidney cancer.

The CDR3 protein is CASSPSDLSSYNEQFF. The CDR3 coding sequence is TGTGCCAGCAGCCCGTCGGACTTATCCTCCTACAATGAGCAGTTCTTC. The chain links TRBV11-2 to TRBJ2-1, with D possibly being TRBD2 (5 bases). The CDR3 length is 16 residues. V lost 5 bases to trimming and J lost 0 bases, with 14 bases between them. Germline V gives CDR1 SGHAT, CDR2 FQNNGV.

This rearrangement joins TRBV27 to TRBJ2-2; D tentatively reads TRBD1 or TRBD2 (5 bases each). Germline V gives CDR1 MNHEY, CDR2 SMNVEV (reference sequence). This CDR3 contains 15 residues. Between the trimmed V and J ends, which lost 3 bases and 6 bases, there was a span of 14 bases. The CDR3 reads CASSLRGAIPGELFF. CDR3 in DNA: TGTGCCAGCAGTTTGAGAGGGGCGATTCCCGGGGAGCTGTTTTTT.

The V and J genes are TRBV30 and TRBJ1-5; D unclear. CDR3 size: 15 residues. CDR1 is GTSNPN and CDR2 is SVGIG in the germline V gene (reference sequence). V lost 4 bases and J 0 bases, leaving 13 bases between the germline ends. The CDR3 region is CAWTPGLNSNQPQHF. The CDR3 DNA is TGTGCCTGGACCCCCGGGCTAAATAGCAATCAGCCCCAGCATTTT.

The gene calls are TRBV4-2 and TRBJ1-1, with D possibly being TRBD1 (5 bases). Germline V gene sequence: CDR1 LGHNA, CDR2 YNFKEQ. The CDR3 length is 14 residues. Trimming cost V 4 bases and J 5 bases, with 14 bases left between them. This CDR3 is CASSRLQGNTEAFF. As DNA, the CDR3 is TGTGCCAGCAGCCGGTTGCAGGGCAATACTGAAGCTTTCTTT.

The V and J genes are TRBV19 and TRBJ2-3; possibly TRBD2 for D (5 bases). CDR1 and CDR2 (germline): LNHDA, SQIVND (reference sequence). The length of the CDR3 is 15 residues. V was cut by 4 bases and J by 0 bases, with 11 bases left in between. CDR3 DNA: TGTGCCAGTAGTAGGAAACGGACTAGCACAGATACGCAGTATTTT. It specifies CASSRKRTSTDTQYF.

V gene TRBV27 combines with J gene TRBJ1-5; D gene uncertain. Germline-derived CDR1 and CDR2 are MNHEY and SMNVEV (reference sequence). The V end lost 5 bases, the J end lost 0 bases, and 8 bases lay between the germline ends. The CDR3 is 14 residues long. The DNA for the CDR3 is TGTGCCAGCAGTCCGACTAATAGCAATCAGCCCCAGCATTTT. Translation: CASSPTNSNQPQHF.

This clone has a handful of counts. The V and J genes are TRBV19 and TRBJ2-7; TRBD2 matches at 8 bases. With V trimmed by 5 bases and J by 3 bases, 6 bases remained unmatched. Germline lookup yields CDR1 LNHDA and CDR2 SQIVND (reference sequence). This CDR3 comprises 14 residues. The CDR3 here is CASSSGGRNYEQYF. The CDR3, as DNA: TGTGCCAGTAGTTCTGGCGGGAGGAACTACGAGCAGTACTTC.

This clone has a single count. V gene TRBV18 combines with J gene TRBJ2-7; 11 bases match TRBD2. CDR3 length: 16 residues. With V trimmed by 6 bases and J by 1 base, 8 bases remained unmatched. Germline V gene lookup returns CDR1 KGHSH and CDR2 LQKENI. This CDR3 is CASSPASGGQSYEQYF. CDR3 DNA sequence: TGTGCCAGCTCCCCAGCTAGCGGGGGGCAATCCTACGAGCAGTACTTC.

This clone was recorded only once. The chain's CDR3 is CASSPGTSALTDTQYF. In DNA, the CDR3 is TGTGCCAGCAGCCCCGGGACTAGCGCCCTCACAGATACGCAGTATTTT. The gene calls are TRBV7-8 and TRBJ2-3, with 10 bases matching TRBD2. From germline, CDR1 is SGHVS and CDR2 FQNEAQ. The CDR3 runs to 16 residues. V dropped 5 bases and J dropped 2; count of bases not matched to a gene: 7.

This clone was picked up one time. The chain joins TRBV6-1 to TRBJ2-7; D not resolved. Germline CDR1 is MNHNS and CDR2 is SASEGT. This CDR3 is built from 13 residues. V was cut by 6 bases and J by 2 bases, with 11 bases left in between. The CDR3 is CASRVTTTYEQYF. CDR3 coding DNA: TGTGCCAGCAGAGTGACAACAACCTACGAGCAGTACTTC.

This rearrangement joins TRBV6-5 to TRBJ1-3; the match to TRBD1 covers 7 bases. Germline V CDR1 and CDR2: MNHEY, SVGAGI. The CDR3 sequence is 14 residues long. V shed 6 bases and J 1 base; nucleotides not matched to a gene: 3. CDR3 residues: CASRGGASGNTIYF. The CDR3 coding sequence is TGTGCCAGCAGAGGGGGCGCGTCTGGAAACACCATATATTTT.

The chain links TRBV7-9 to TRBJ1-3; D is unresolved. The CDR3 has 13 amino acids. Trimming removed 1 base at V and 6 bases at J, with 7 bases between. Germline loops: CDR1 SEHNR, CDR2 FQNEAQ (reference sequence). The CDR3 DNA sequence: TGTGCCAGCAGCTTAGTCCCGGCAAACACCATATATTTT. Protein: CASSLVPANTIYF.

The J gene is TRBJ1-1, the V gene TRBV19; D is uncertain. Germline V lookup: CDR1 LNHDA, CDR2 SQIVND (reference sequence). The ends were cut back, 5 bases at V and 4 bases at J, with 17 bases in the middle. The CDR3 consists of 15 residues. The CDR3 region is CASSPPLGITTEAFF. In DNA form, the CDR3 reads TGTGCCAGTAGTCCCCCTTTGGGGATTACCACTGAAGCTTTCTTT.

The chain carries TRBV6-6 and TRBJ1-1, with a possible D match to TRBD1 (6 bases). CDR3 length: 16 residues. The V and J ends lost 5 bases and 1 base respectively, with 17 bases between them. Germline V CDR1 and CDR2: MNHNY, SVGAGI (reference sequence). The DNA of the CDR3 is TGTGCCAGCAGTGGGTCGAGGGGGGATCAGAACACTGAAGCTTTCTTT. It translates to CASSGSRGDQNTEAFF.

This chain uses TRBV19 with TRBJ1-5; 7 bases are a match to TRBD1. Germline V gene sequence: CDR1 LNHDA, CDR2 SQIVND (reference sequence). CDR3 length: 13 residues. The junction had 5 bases not matched to a gene; V was cut back by 5 bases and J by 7 bases. The CDR3 spells CASSSQGEQPQHF. CDR3 nucleotide sequence: TGTGCCAGTAGTTCCCAGGGGGAGCAGCCCCAGCATTTT. The variable domain in full, with the rest retrieved from reference TRBV19 and TRBJ1-5, is DGGITQSPKYLFRKEGQNVTLSCEQNLNHDAMYWYRQDPGQGLRLIYYSQIVNDFQKGDIAEGYSVSREKKESFPLTVTSAQKNPTAFYLCASSSQGEQPQHFGDGTRLSIL.

This clone was observed once. This chain connects TRBV28 to TRBJ2-4; 8 bases match TRBD1. J lost 7 bases, V lost 6 bases, and 8 bases had no gene match. CDR3 length equals 14 residues. Per the germline V gene, CDR1 is MDHEN and CDR2 is SYDVKM. In DNA, the CDR3 is TGTGCCAGCAGGACTCCGGGACAGGCTAACATTCAGTACTTC. Its translation is CASRTPGQANIQYF.

The chain uses TRBV5-6 and TRBJ2-5; D may be TRBD1 (5 bases). CDR3 length: 14 residues. The V gene lost 1 base and the J gene lost 4 bases, with 11 bases spanning the gap. In germline, CDR1 is SGHDT, CDR2 YYEEEE. CDR3: CASSLPQARETQYF. The CDR3 bases are TGTGCCAGCAGCTTGCCACAGGCCAGAGAGACCCAGTACTTC.

The rearrangement uses TRBV30 and TRBJ2-7; D uncertain. Germline CDR1 GTSNPN, CDR2 SVGIG (reference sequence). The CDR3 is 11 amino acids. Trimming stripped 1 base from V and 7 bases from J, with 8 bases between. The CDR3: CAWSDLGEQYF. CDR3 DNA: TGTGCCTGGAGTGATTTGGGGGAGCAGTACTTC.

The chain joins TRBV30 to TRBJ1-5; tentatively, D is TRBD1 (6 bases). This CDR3 is built from 16 residues. Germline V gene sequence: CDR1 GTSNPN, CDR2 SVGIG (reference sequence). V dropped 0 bases and J dropped 2 bases, with 14 bases sitting between them. The CDR3 loop reads CAWSVSNAGGNQPQHF. CDR3 nucleotides: TGTGCCTGGAGTGTATCGAATGCAGGGGGCAATCAGCCCCAGCATTTT.

This chain links TRBV6-5 with TRBJ1-1; D gene unclear. Trimming took 4 bases from V and 5 from J, leaving 14 bases between them. The germline CDR1 and CDR2 sequences are MNHEY and SVGAGI. The CDR3 is 14 amino acids. This CDR3 is CASSLPNRRTEAFF. CDR3 sequence (DNA): TGTGCCAGCAGTTTACCGAATCGGAGGACTGAAGCTTTCTTT.

The chain has TRBV21-1 and TRBJ2-1; the table's D call TRBD2 went unverified against the DNA. TRBV21-1 is described as a pseudogene. The CDR3 consists of 16 residues. The CDR3 spells CASSKAPGEDGNEQFF. CDR3 nucleotides: TGTGCCAGCAGCAAAGCGCCTGGGGAGGACGGGAATGAGCAGTTCTTC.

This rearrangement joins TRBV28 to TRBJ1-5; D is possibly TRBD1 (5 bases). Per the germline V gene, CDR1 is MDHEN and CDR2 is SYDVKM. Between the trimmed V and J ends, which lost 8 bases and 4 bases, there was a span of 15 bases. The CDR3 loop spans 14 amino acids. The CDR3 reads CASGGGQRNQPQHF. The CDR3 DNA is TGTGCCAGCGGGGGAGGGCAGCGAAATCAGCCCCAGCATTTT.

The CDR3 protein is CASSAGTANEKLFF. CDR3 nucleotides: TGTGCCAGCTCAGCCGGGACAGCGAATGAAAAACTGTTTTTT. V and J are TRBV18 and TRBJ1-4, with 7 bases matching TRBD1. The CDR3 length is 14 residues. Germline CDR1 KGHSH, CDR2 LQKENI. The trim removed 5 bases at V and 5 bases at J, leaving 5 bases unmatched.

The chain links TRBV30 to TRBJ2-1; D remains unclear. Trimming shortened V by 5 bases and J by 2 bases, and 10 bases separated the two germline ends. Looked up from germline, CDR1 is GTSNPN and CDR2 is SVGIG (reference sequence). The CDR3 length is 13 residues. The CDR3 here is CAWFDKAYNEQFF. The CDR3 nucleotides read TGTGCCTGGTTTGACAAGGCCTACAATGAGCAGTTCTTC.

The gene calls are TRBV15 and TRBJ2-2; no clear D. The V end was cut by 0 bases, the J end by 0 bases, with 2 bases between. CDR1 LNHNV and CDR2 YYDKDF come from the germline V gene (reference sequence). The CDR3 is 14 amino acids. The CDR3 reads CATSRESNTGELFF. In DNA form, the CDR3 reads TGTGCCACCAGCAGAGAGTCGAACACCGGGGAGCTGTTTTTT. The variable domain in full, with the rest retrieved from reference TRBV15 and TRBJ2-2, is DAMVIQNPRYQVTQFGKPVTLSCSQTLNHNVMYWYQQKSSQAPKLLFHYYDKDFNNEADTPDNFQSRRPNTSFCFLDIRSPGLGDTAMYLCATSRESNTGELFFGEGSRLTVL.

Here the CDR3 reads CASSPVSGDEKLFF. DNA of the CDR3: TGTGCCAGCAGCCCCGTATCTGGTGATGAAAAACTGTTTTTT. This sequence joins TRBV7-2 and TRBJ1-4, with D unclear. Trimming removed 5 bases at V and 6 bases at J, with 13 bases between. CDR3 length: 14 amino acids. CDR1 and CDR2 from the germline V gene are SGHTA and FQGNSA.

This chain connects TRBV25-1 to TRBJ2-3; tentative D call: TRBD1 (6 bases). The V end lost 4 bases, the J end lost 3 bases, and 8 bases lay between the germline ends. Germline CDR1 and CDR2: MGHDK and SYGVNS. There are 13 residues in the CDR3. CDR3 DNA: TGTGCCAGCAGTGCCACAGGGACAGATACGCAGTATTTT. Its translation is CASSATGTDTQYF.

CDR3: CASSDFEGSTNEKLFF. The CDR3 coding sequence is TGTGCCAGCAGTGACTTTGAAGGGTCAACTAATGAAAAACTGTTTTTT. The chain links TRBV6-4 to TRBJ1-4; D gene uncertain. This CDR3 comprises 16 residues. The V gene's germline CDR1 is MRHNA and CDR2 SNTAGT. V was cut by 1 base and J by 0 bases, with 9 bases left in between.

The chain joins TRBV20-1 to TRBJ1-2, with D unresolved. The CDR3 has 11 amino acids. Looked up from germline, CDR1 is DFQATT and CDR2 is SNEGSKA (reference sequence). V lost 6 bases and J lost 12, with 17 bases in between. CDR3 loop: CSAPRVGRDTF. Written as DNA, the CDR3 is TGCAGTGCCCCCCGGGTCGGCCGCGACACCTTC.

The chain uses TRBV30 and TRBJ1-5; D perhaps matches TRBD1 (6 bases). Germline-derived CDR1 and CDR2 are GTSNPN and SVGIG (reference sequence). The CDR3 length is 13 residues. Trimming shortened V by 6 bases and J by 3 bases, and 12 bases separated the two germline ends. CDR3 bases: TGTGCCTGTGGAGGACAGTACAATCAGCCCCAGCATTTT. Translating gives CACGGQYNQPQHF. The whole variable domain, remainder taken from reference TRBV30 and TRBJ1-5, is SQTIHQWPATLVQPVGSPLSLECTVEGTSNPNLYWYRQAAGRGLQLLFYSVGIGQISSEVPQNLSASRPQDRQFILSSKKLLLSDSGFYLCACGGQYNQPQHFGDGTRLSIL.